What follows are 26 T cell receptor beta chains derived from one specimen sequenced in a study of T cells in Graves' hyperthyroidism and ophthalmopathy. Template material for amplifying TCR beta CDR3 regions consisted of RNA transcripts. Initially, a first-round RT-PCR of the TCR CDR3 employed the HTBI primer set. One entry per CDR3 protein, called by TCRdb with MiXCR from the multiplex PCR reads. The sample shows a few hundred thousand distinct CDR3 sequences, 20% to 25% of them seen only once. Sample: blood. The receptors shown here come from a man aged 45-65 years with Graves' hyperthyroidism.

This clonotype was seen ten or more times. This sequence joins TRBV5-1 and TRBJ2-7; 7 nucleotides align to TRBD1. Unmatched junction bases numbered 6, after V lost 6 bases and J lost 0 bases. The CDR3 is made up of 14 amino acids. In germline, CDR1 is SGHRS, CDR2 YFSETQ. CDR3 bases: TGCGCCAGCACCCTGGACAGGAGCTCCTACGAGCAGTACTTC. Amino acid sequence: CASTLDRSSYEQYF. The full variable domain, with the rest looked up from reference TRBV5-1 and TRBJ2-7, is KAGVTQTPRYLIKTRGQQVTLSCSPISGHRSVSWYQQTPGQGLQFLFEYFSETQRNKGNFPGRFSGRQFSNSRSEMNVSTLELGDSALYLCASTLDRSSYEQYFGPGTRLTVT.

Ten or more counts support this clonotype. The gene calls are TRBV7-2 and TRBJ2-7, with 8 positions matching TRBD2. The germline gives CDR1 SGHTA, CDR2 FQGNSA. Losses at the gene ends were 1 base for V and 6 bases for J; bases not matched to a gene: 5. This CDR3 region has 14 residues. CDR3 DNA: TGTGCCAGCAGCTTAGAATCGGGAGGGCGCGAGCAGTACTTC. Translating it yields CASSLESGGREQYF.

This clonotype was counted once. V and J are TRBV29-1 and TRBJ1-1; the D is unclear. Germline V lookup: CDR1 SQVTM, CDR2 ANQGSEA. This CDR3 is 12 amino acids long. Trimming removed 6 bases at V and 7 bases at J, with 15 bases between. This CDR3 reads CSVRTQSGEAFF. CDR3 DNA: TGCAGCGTCAGGACTCAAAGTGGTGAAGCTTTCTTT.

The chain recombines TRBV6-5 with TRBJ2-1, with 11 positions matching TRBD1. Unmatched junction bases numbered 5, after V lost 2 bases and J lost 8 bases. CDR1 and CDR2 (germline): MNHEY, SVGAGI. The length of the CDR3 is 15 residues. The DNA for the CDR3 is TGTGCCAGCAGTTACCGGACAGGGGGCTGGGATGAGCAGTTCTTC. Translating it yields CASSYRTGGWDEQFF.

V is TRBV6-6 and J is TRBJ2-7, with D perhaps TRBD1 or TRBD2 (6 bases each). V gave up 0 bases and J gave up 0 bases, with 21 bases separating them. The V gene's germline CDR1 is MNHNY and CDR2 SVGAGI (reference sequence). This CDR3 is 19 amino acids long. The CDR3 DNA reads TGTGCCAGCAGTTACTCCGCGACTAGGGGGTCCCGCCTCTCCTACGAGCAGTACTTC. Translation gives CASSYSATRGSRLSYEQYF.

The table lists this clonotype with many counts. The chain has TRBV12-3 or TRBV12-4 and TRBJ1-1; D is possibly TRBD1 (6 bases). V lost 2 bases, J lost 4 bases, and 8 bases lay in between. The CDR3 sequence is 13 residues long. CDR3 nucleotides: TGTGCCAGCAGTTTACAAGGGGGCACTGAAGCTTTCTTT. Amino acid sequence: CASSLQGGTEAFF.

CDR3 protein: CASSLPGNNNSPLHF. CDR3 coding DNA: TGTGCCAGCAGCTTACCGGGAAACAATAATTCACCCCTCCACTTT. The rearrangement uses TRBV7-9 and TRBJ1-6; D is undetermined. With 2 bases removed from V and 5 bases from J, the gap between germline ends came to 10 bases. This CDR3 comprises 15 residues. CDR1 is SEHNR and CDR2 is FQNEAQ in the germline V gene (reference sequence).

The rearrangement links TRBV15 to TRBJ1-5; a weak D match, TRBD1 (5 bases). With 7 bases removed from V and 5 bases from J, the gap between germline ends came to 12 bases. CDR3 length equals 13 residues. Germline-derived CDR1 and CDR2 are LNHNV and YYDKDF (reference sequence). CDR3 region: CATTRGRDQPQHF. CDR3 in DNA: TGTGCCACCACGCGGGGACGGGATCAGCCCCAGCATTTT.

The rearrangement uses TRBV24-1 and TRBJ2-5; 8 bases are a match to TRBD1. This CDR3 spans 15 amino acids. J lost 4 bases, V lost 4 bases, and 7 bases had no gene match. From germline, CDR1 is KGHDR and CDR2 SFDVKD. CDR3 DNA: TGTGCCACCAGTGACCCCGCCGGGACAGGAGAGACCCAGTACTTC. Translated, it gives CATSDPAGTGETQYF.

This clonotype showed up just a few times. The CDR3 bases are TGCAGCGTTCCCCGGGACGGCGGCGTCGACGAGCAGTACTTC. Its translation: CSVPRDGGVDEQYF. The chain combines TRBV29-1 with TRBJ2-7; the D gene could be TRBD1 or TRBD2 (5 bases each). Trimming took 5 bases from V and 5 from J, leaving 19 bases between them. The CDR3 spans 14 residues. Germline V lookup: CDR1 SQVTM, CDR2 ANQGSEA.

This clonotype was recorded at least ten times. CDR3 residues: CASSVLAGGSYNEQFF. The CDR3 DNA reads as TGTGCCAGCAGCGTTCTAGCGGGAGGCTCCTACAATGAGCAGTTCTTC. This chain uses TRBV7-6 with TRBJ2-1; TRBD2 agrees at 11 bases. The germline CDR1 and CDR2 sequences are SGHVS and FNYEAQ. This CDR3 region has 16 residues. Germline trimming cut 5 bases from V and 0 bases from J; bases unmatched to any gene: 3.

This clonotype was recorded many times. CDR3 residues: CASSLVGYEQFF. DNA for the CDR3: TGTGCCAGCAGCTTAGTGGGGTATGAGCAGTTCTTC. The rearrangement uses TRBV11-2 and TRBJ2-1; D gene uncertain. V dropped 1 base and J dropped 8 bases, with 6 bases sitting between them. The CDR3 extends over 12 amino acids. Germline assignment: CDR1 SGHAT and CDR2 FQNNGV.

This clonotype was seen repeatedly, ten times or more. The rearrangement joins TRBV7-6 to TRBJ2-7; 10 bases match TRBD2. Looked up from germline, CDR1 is SGHVS and CDR2 is FNYEAQ. Germline trimming cut 5 bases from V and 5 bases from J; bases unmatched to any gene: 6. The CDR3 runs 14 residues. This CDR3 reads CASSSASGSDEQYF. CDR3 DNA sequence: TGTGCCAGCAGCAGTGCTAGCGGGAGCGACGAGCAGTACTTC. The variable domain in full, with the rest retrieved from reference TRBV7-6 and TRBJ2-7, is GAGVSQSPRYKVTKRGQDVALRCDPISGHVSLYWYRQALGQGPEFLTYFNYEAQQDKSGLPNDRFSAERPEGSISTLTIQRTEQRDSAMYRCASSSASGSDEQYFGPGTRLTVT.

This clonotype was picked up many times. The genes are TRBV11-2 and TRBJ2-3, with TRBD2 matching over 7 bases. This CDR3 has 14 residues. Per germline, CDR1 SGHAT and CDR2 FQNNGV. The V segment lost 6 bases and the J segment 0 bases; nucleotides outside the gene matches: 3. As DNA, the CDR3 is TGTGCCAGCAGGCGTAGCGGGAGCACAGATACGCAGTATTTT. Amino acid sequence: CASRRSGSTDTQYF.

Only a few counts were recorded for this clonotype. The chain combines TRBV20-1 with TRBJ1-4; no reliable D call. Trimming shortened V by 4 bases and J by 8 bases, and 17 bases separated the two germline ends. Germline lookup yields CDR1 DFQATT and CDR2 SNEGSKA (reference sequence). The CDR3 length is 14 residues. In DNA, the CDR3 is TGCAGTGCTATTTCCGGCCCCGAAGGGGAAAAACTGTTTTTT. It is translated as CSAISGPEGEKLFF.

In regard to this clonotype: A read error is possible here, since a much larger clone lies one base away. CDR3: CASSHRDTGERFF. In nucleotides, the CDR3 is TGTGCCAGCAGCCACAGGGACACCGGGGAGCGGTTTTTT. This sequence joins TRBV11-3 and TRBJ2-2; TRBD1 might be the D (6 bases). The CDR3 totals 13 residues. Germline loops: CDR1 SGHNT, CDR2 YENEEA.

The V and J genes are TRBV5-1 and TRBJ1-2; 10 bases map to TRBD1. The CDR3 length is 14 residues. CDR1 is SGHRS, CDR2 YFSETQ, per germline. Trimming cost V 7 bases and J 7 bases; bases outside gene matches: 10. The CDR3 protein is CASFETGGASGYTF. As DNA, the CDR3 is TGCGCCAGCTTTGAGACAGGGGGCGCGTCTGGCTACACCTTC.

This clonotype was detected many times. The chain couples TRBV5-1 to TRBJ2-7; the D is unclear. With 4 bases removed from V and 0 bases from J, the gap between germline ends came to 5 bases. The germline V gene has CDR1 SGHRS and CDR2 YFSETQ. The CDR3 spans 12 residues. CDR3: CASSDNSYEQYF. DNA of the CDR3: TGCGCCAGCAGCGATAACTCCTACGAGCAGTACTTC. Full variable domain (rest looked up from reference TRBV5-1 and TRBJ2-7): KAGVTQTPRYLIKTRGQQVTLSCSPISGHRSVSWYQQTPGQGLQFLFEYFSETQRNKGNFPGRFSGRQFSNSRSEMNVSTLELGDSALYLCASSDNSYEQYFGPGTRLTVT.

The rearrangement links TRBV6-2 or TRBV6-3 to TRBJ1-2, with D tentatively TRBD1 (6 bases). The germline CDR1 and CDR2 sequences are MNHEY and SVGEGT. V lost 6 bases and J 8 bases, leaving 16 bases between the germline ends. The CDR3 has 13 amino acids. The CDR3 nucleotides read TGTGCCAGCAGAGGCGGGGGGGCTCAGGGCTACACCTTC. Protein sequence: CASRGGGAQGYTF.

A single count supports this clonotype. The chain couples TRBV7-3 to TRBJ2-1, with TRBD2 matching over 7 bases. Trimming at V came to 2 bases and at J to 16 bases, leaving 11 bases not matched to a gene. CDR3 size: 13 residues. The germline gives CDR1 SGHTA, CDR2 FQGTGA. The CDR3 bases are TGTGCCAGCAGCTTAGCCCCGGGACTACTTTCCTTCTTC. Translating it yields CASSLAPGLLSFF. Complete variable domain (other parts from reference TRBV7-3 and TRBJ2-1): GAGVSQTPSNKVTEKGKYVELRCDPISGHTALYWYRQSLGQGPEFLIYFQGTGAADDSGLPNDRFFAVRPEGSVSTLKIQRTERGDSAVYLCASSLAPGLLSFFGPGTRLTVL.

This clonotype showed up many times. The chain carries TRBV20-1 and TRBJ2-7, with no clear D. V lost 1 base to trimming and J lost 3 bases, with 7 bases between them. The CDR3 spans 12 residues. Germline lookup yields CDR1 DFQATT and CDR2 SNEGSKA (reference sequence). Written as DNA, the CDR3 is TGCAGTGCTAGAGCGGAGAACTACGAGCAGTACTTC. Amino acids: CSARAENYEQYF.

This clonotype was picked up many times. The chain employs TRBV12-3 or TRBV12-4 and TRBJ1-1; TRBD1 agrees at 7 bases. This CDR3 has 14 residues. V lost 6 bases and J lost 1; bases outside the gene matches: 5. CDR3 sequence (DNA): TGTGCCAGCAGCCGAACAGGGGAGAACACTGAAGCTTTCTTT. It specifies CASSRTGENTEAFF.

This clonotype was counted only a few times. J is TRBJ2-7 and V is TRBV6-1, with D possibly being TRBD1 (6 bases). Germline V gene data show CDR1 as MNHNS and CDR2 as SASEGT. The CDR3 length is 14 residues. V was clipped by 4 bases and J by 0 bases, with 10 bases between them. CDR3 protein: CASSARDISYEQYF. The DNA for the CDR3 is TGTGCCAGCAGTGCCCGGGACATCTCCTACGAGCAGTACTTC.

This clonotype was found a few times. V is TRBV3-1 and J is TRBJ2-4; 7 nucleotides match TRBD2. Germline V gene data show CDR1 as LGHDT and CDR2 as YNNKEL (reference sequence). The CDR3 runs 17 residues. V lost 4 bases and J lost 0; bases outside the gene matches: 9. CDR3 in amino acids: CASSRTWGREAKNIQYF. The CDR3 DNA follows: TGTGCCAGCAGCCGGACGTGGGGGAGGGAAGCCAAAAACATTCAGTACTTC.

Remarks on this clonotype: A much larger clone differs by one base, so this may be a read error. V usage is TRBV11-2 and J usage is TRBJ2-1; 10 bases fit TRBD2. Losses at the gene ends were 8 bases for V and 4 bases for J; bases not matched to a gene: 11. This CDR3 spans 16 amino acids. CDR1 is SGHAT and CDR2 is FQNNGV in the germline V gene. The CDR3 nucleotides read TGTGCCAGCCGCCTACATTCTAGCGGGAGATACAATGAGCAGTTCTTC. Its translation is CASRLHSSGRYNEQFF. Together with reference TRBV11-2 and TRBJ2-1, the CDR3 gives the full variable domain: EAGVAQSPRYKIIEKRQSVAFWCNPISGHATLYWYQQILGQGPKLLIQFQNNGVVDDSQLPKDRFSAERLKGVDSTLKIQPAKLEDSAVYLCASRLHSSGRYNEQFFGPGTRLTVL.

In its sample, this clonotype was seen many times. CDR3 DNA sequence: TGTGCCAGCAGTTTATTAGGCAGGGGGTCTGGCTACACCTTC. Amino acids: CASSLLGRGSGYTF. V usage is TRBV28 and J usage is TRBJ1-2, with 7 bases matching TRBD1. The V gene end was trimmed by 1 base and the J gene end by 7 bases; junction bases not matched to a gene: 6. Germline loops: CDR1 MDHEN, CDR2 SYDVKM. The CDR3 has 14 residues.